This T cell receptor beta chain emerged from a study of T cell responses to AZD1222 COVID-19 vaccine. This CDR3 has 15 amino acids. V gave up 0 bases and J gave up 4 bases; unmatched junction bases: 5. Germline loops: CDR1 SGDLS, CDR2 YYNGEE. Repertoires were generated with immunoSEQ multiplex PCR, while TCRdb's copy carries only in-frame clones and drops some. The sample yields roughly 170,000 clones, about 90% seen once. This clone was picked up one time. The source material was peripheral blood, sampled on day 0 of AZD1222 vaccination. The chain joins TRBV9 to TRBJ2-3, with 7 positions matching TRBD2. This receptor was taken from an adult in good health. As DNA, the CDR3 is TGTGCCAGCAGCGTAGTGGGGACTACACCAGATACGCAGTATTTT. Amino acid sequence: CASSVVGTTPDTQYF. Supplemented by reference TRBV9 and TRBJ2-3, the full variable domain reads DSGVTQTPKHLITATGQRVTLRCSPRSGDLSVYWYQQSLDQGLQFLIQYYNGEERAKGNILERFSAQQFPDLHSELNLSSLELGDSALYFCASSVVGTTPDTQYFGPGTRLTVL.